This T cell receptor beta chain came from a study of OX40 agonist ivuxolimab in advanced cancers. Germline V gives CDR1 SGDLS, CDR2 YYNGEE. V lost 4 bases and J 5 bases, leaving 15 bases between the germline ends. CDR3 length: 14 amino acids. Findings and limits, study-wide: Low normalized T-cell clonal expansion was additionally recorded for some nonresponders.

TCRdb keeps only in-frame clones here, not all; method: immunoSEQ multiplex PCR. The table lists 70,000 or so clones, 85% to 90% of them singletons. To note about this clone: Its target is not known.

The starting material was CD4+ or CD8+ T cells sorted from blood, obtained in a trial of the OX40 agonist ivuxolimab. The genes are TRBV9 and TRBJ2-5, with D hard to call. The clonotype originates from an adult with an advanced solid tumor such as melanoma, head and neck, liver or kidney cancer. CDR3 protein: CASSPQPSVETQYF. The CDR3 bases are TGTGCCAGCAGCCCGCAGCCCTCCGTGGAGACCCAGTACTTC.